This TCR beta chain was observed in a study of blood T cell repertoires in COVID-19. Participants came from about two dozen US areas, aged about 18 to 100 years. The germline CDR1 and CDR2 sequences are LNHDA and SQIVND (reference sequence). J was trimmed by 9 bases and V by 3 bases; bases with no gene match: 11. The CDR3 consists of 15 residues. Profiling relied on immunoSEQ multiplex PCR, and the TCRdb table lists in-frame clones only, not all of them. The sample carries approximately 180,000 clones, nearly 90% recorded once. The clonotype was recovered from a woman between 35 and 50 years old with acute COVID-19. This chain uses TRBV19 with TRBJ2-1; 7 positions match TRBD2. Sequenced: PBMCs or T cells enriched from blood (not recorded which). CDR3 sequence reads: CASSIGGGSTFEQFF. The CDR3 bases are TGTGCCAGTAGTATCGGTGGCGGGAGTACGTTTGAGCAGTTCTTC. Filled out from reference TRBV19 and TRBJ2-1, the complete variable domain reads DGGITQSPKYLFRKEGQNVTLSCEQNLNHDAMYWYRQDPGQGLRLIYYSQIVNDFQKGDIAEGYSVSREKKESFPLTVTSAQKNPTAFYLCASSIGGGSTFEQFFGPGTRLTVL.